These 23 T cell receptor beta chains were all obtained from the same sample, sequenced in a study of shared clonotypes between healthy human individuals (dated by TCRdb to 2018 to 2021). Library creation used the immunoSEQ multiplex PCR assay. In TCRdb, the immuneACCESS table is reduced to in-frame sequences with V and J assigned. These tables do not hold every clone; where another copy was compared, an unresolved V gene accounts for under half, and the others remain unexplained. A total of 2 million to 2.5 million clones appear in this sample, around 95% of them only once. The ten largest clones add up to around 0.13% of the sample. The sequenced material came from naive CD4+ T cells sorted from blood. What this sample's cell subset or site label stands for: CD45RA+ positively selected. The receptors were gathered from a man younger than 30 in good health.

In the case of this clone: Other DNA variants within this sample encode the same CDR3. The genes are TRBV29-1 and TRBJ1-1; D perhaps matches TRBD1 (5 bases). Trimming stripped 7 bases from V and 2 bases from J, with 11 bases between. The CDR3 is 12 residues long. CDR1 is SQVTM, CDR2 ANQGSEA, per germline. The CDR3 here is CSGRGLNTEAFF. The DNA for the CDR3 is TGCAGCGGGAGGGGTCTTAACACTGAAGCTTTCTTT.

This rearrangement joins TRBV14 to TRBJ2-5, with 7 bases aligning to TRBD2. The CDR3 sequence is 16 residues long. Germline V gene lookup returns CDR1 SGHDN and CDR2 FVKESK. Germline trimming cut 4 bases from V and 2 bases from J; bases unmatched to any gene: 10. The CDR3 here is CASSRLMGGPQETQYF. The CDR3 DNA reads as TGTGCCAGCAGCCGATTAATGGGAGGGCCGCAAGAGACCCAGTACTTC.

This clone appeared a single time. This chain connects TRBV27 to TRBJ1-5; D not certain. Germline V gene data show CDR1 as MNHEY and CDR2 as SMNVEV (reference sequence). CDR3 length: 17 residues. Trimming left V 0 bases short and J 0 bases short, with 12 bases between. The CDR3 DNA is TGTGCCAGCAGTTTATCGATGCCCCCTTTTAGCAATCAGCCCCAGCATTTT. Translating gives CASSLSMPPFSNQPQHF.

The chain combines TRBV4-3 with TRBJ2-7; 11 nucleotides align to TRBD2. There are 17 residues in the CDR3. The germline V gene encodes CDR1 LGHNA and CDR2 YSLEER. V dropped 3 bases and J dropped 2; count of bases not matched to a gene: 9. CDR3 residues: CASSQEPGLAVPYEQYF. The CDR3, as DNA: TGCGCCAGCAGCCAGGAACCGGGACTAGCGGTCCCCTACGAGCAGTACTTC.

The chain joins TRBV29-1 to TRBJ2-3; TRBD1 agrees at 8 bases. CDR3 length: 13 residues. Germline CDR1 is SQVTM and CDR2 is ANQGSEA. The V segment lost 6 bases and the J segment 4 bases; nucleotides outside the gene matches: 6. CDR3 protein: CSVRTGLADTQYF. In DNA, the CDR3 is TGCAGCGTCCGGACAGGGCTCGCAGATACGCAGTATTTT.

This chain links TRBV7-2 with TRBJ2-7; D may be TRBD2 (6 bases). V lost 0 bases and J 7 bases, leaving 16 bases between the germline ends. Germline CDR1 SGHTA, CDR2 FQGNSA. CDR3 length: 15 amino acids. The DNA of the CDR3 is TGTGCCAGCAGCTTAGCGCCGGGCACTGGGGGGGAGCAGTACTTC. This translates into CASSLAPGTGGEQYF.

In DNA, the CDR3 is TGCAGCGTCACAGGGGGCCGGATGAACACTGAAGCTTTCTTT. The encoded protein is CSVTGGRMNTEAFF. The chain uses TRBV29-1 and TRBJ1-1, with TRBD1 matching over 9 bases. This CDR3 region has 14 residues. CDR1 is SQVTM, CDR2 ANQGSEA, per germline. Trimming removed 6 bases from V and 0 bases from J; junction bases left unmatched: 5. Full variable domain (remainder filled in from reference TRBV29-1 and TRBJ1-1): SAVISQKPSRDICQRGTSLTIQCQVDSQVTMMFWYRQQPGQSLTLIATANQGSEATYESGFVIDKFPISRPNLTFSTLTVSNMSPEDSSIYLCSVTGGRMNTEAFFGQGTRLTVV.

This clone turned up a few times. This specimen includes other DNA sequences encoding the same CDR3. This CDR3 reads CASSRAGGNQPQHF. CDR3 nucleotide sequence: TGTGCCAGTAGTAGGGCGGGGGGCAATCAGCCCCAGCATTTT. This chain uses TRBV19 with TRBJ1-5, with a weak D call TRBD1 (5 bases). The CDR3 is 14 amino acids. Germline CDR1 LNHDA, CDR2 SQIVND (reference sequence). With 4 bases removed from V and 2 bases from J, the gap between germline ends came to 9 bases.

Of note for this clone: Other DNA sequences in the same sample also yield this CDR3. CDR3 nucleotides: TGTGCCAGCAGTTCCCCAGGGGGTCGGACTGAAGCTTTCTTT. This codes for CASSSPGGRTEAFF. The chain carries TRBV28 and TRBJ1-1, with 7 bases identical to TRBD1. With V trimmed by 4 bases and J by 5 bases, 7 bases remained unmatched. Germline V gives CDR1 MDHEN, CDR2 SYDVKM. This CDR3 region has 14 residues.

Only one count was recorded for this clone. The chain couples TRBV28 to TRBJ1-2; 8 bases align to TRBD1. This CDR3 region has 17 residues. Germline assignment: CDR1 MDHEN and CDR2 SYDVKM. V dropped 10 bases and J dropped 0; count of bases not matched to a gene: 16. The chain's CDR3 is CATKATGQAQSNYGYTF. The CDR3 region has the DNA TGTGCCACCAAAGCGACGGGACAGGCCCAATCTAACTATGGCTACACCTTC.

V usage is TRBV18 and J usage is TRBJ2-3; D uncertain. Trimming left V 0 bases short and J 2 bases short, with 9 bases between. CDR3 length: 15 residues. Germline CDR1 KGHSH, CDR2 LQKENI. CDR3 sequence: CASSPPMAPTDTQYF. CDR3 nucleotide sequence: TGTGCCAGCTCACCACCCATGGCGCCCACAGATACGCAGTATTTT.

This sequence joins TRBV7-2 and TRBJ2-5; 8 bases fit TRBD2. This CDR3 comprises 17 residues. After removal of 4 bases from V and 2 bases from J, the junction contained 12 bases not matched to a gene. CDR1 is SGHTA and CDR2 is FQGNSA in the germline V gene. CDR3 region: CASSSRLARRDQETQYF. The CDR3 region has the DNA TGTGCCAGCAGCTCAAGACTAGCGCGAAGGGATCAAGAGACCCAGTACTTC.

This chain connects TRBV7-2 to TRBJ2-2, with TRBD2 identical over 7 bases. With 5 bases clipped from V and 6 bases from J, the junction kept 12 bases outside the gene matches. The CDR3 length is 16 residues. Germline values: CDR1 SGHTA, CDR2 FQGNSA. The DNA of the CDR3 is TGTGCCAGCAGCGTGACTAGCATGAAGTCCCCCGGGGAGCTGTTTTTT. It codes for CASSVTSMKSPGELFF.

This chain connects TRBV30 to TRBJ2-1; weak D call: TRBD2 (5 bases). V was pared by 6 bases and J by 0 bases, with 12 bases between. Germline lookup yields CDR1 GTSNPN and CDR2 SVGIG (reference sequence). The CDR3 totals 14 residues. This chain's CDR3 is CACENGNSYNEQFF. Written as DNA, the CDR3 is TGTGCCTGTGAAAACGGGAACTCCTACAATGAGCAGTTCTTC.

The chain links TRBV5-1 to TRBJ1-2; no definite D call. Trimming left V 0 bases short and J 5 bases short, with 11 bases between. CDR1 and CDR2 (germline): SGHRS, YFSETQ. CDR3 length equals 14 residues. The CDR3 DNA reads as TGCGCCAGCAGCTTGGAAGGAGCTTTGTATGGCTACACCTTC. Translated: CASSLEGALYGYTF.

V is TRBV7-2 and J is TRBJ2-3; D gene ambiguous. Germline loops: CDR1 SGHTA, CDR2 FQGNSA. Trimming took 5 bases from V and 5 from J, leaving 11 bases between them. The CDR3 extends over 13 amino acids. The DNA for the CDR3 is TGTGCCAGCAGCCTGATCGAGAAAGATACGCAGTATTTT. Its translation is CASSLIEKDTQYF.

V and J are TRBV5-1 and TRBJ1-2; weak D call: TRBD1 (6 bases). V lost 4 bases to trimming and J lost 0 bases, with 10 bases between them. There are 14 residues in the CDR3. Looked up from germline, CDR1 is SGHRS and CDR2 is YFSETQ. DNA for the CDR3: TGCGCCAGCAGCCGACAGGAACCTAACTATGGCTACACCTTC. Amino acids: CASSRQEPNYGYTF.

This clone was picked up one time. This chain joins TRBV7-6 and TRBJ2-7; TRBD2 aligns across 7 bases. Germline CDR1 SGHVS, CDR2 FNYEAQ. This CDR3 is built from 15 residues. With 2 bases clipped from V and 1 base from J, the junction kept 5 bases outside the gene matches. The DNA for the CDR3 is TGTGCCAGCAGCTTAAGCTCTAGCGGTTCCTACGAGCAGTACTTC. It encodes CASSLSSSGSYEQYF. The full variable domain, in which reference TRBV7-6 and TRBJ2-7 provide the parts outside the CDR3, is GAGVSQSPRYKVTKRGQDVALRCDPISGHVSLYWYRQALGQGPEFLTYFNYEAQQDKSGLPNDRFSAERPEGSISTLTIQRTEQRDSAMYRCASSLSSSGSYEQYFGPGTRLTVT.

V usage is TRBV6-1 and J usage is TRBJ2-4; D is possibly TRBD1 (7 bases). Between the trimmed V and J ends, which lost 7 bases and 4 bases, there was a span of 14 bases. The CDR3 runs to 14 residues. Germline lookup yields CDR1 MNHNS and CDR2 SASEGT. The CDR3 here is CASMVRGAKNIQYF. The CDR3 DNA is TGTGCCAGCATGGTCAGGGGGGCAAAAAACATTCAGTACTTC.

This chain connects TRBV7-3 to TRBJ2-3; 11 positions agree with TRBD2. The CDR3 spans 16 residues. Germline CDR1 is SGHTA and CDR2 is FQGTGA. The ends lost 5 bases at V and 10 bases at J; junction bases unmatched: 14. CDR3 nucleotide sequence: TGTGCCAGCAGCCCCGGAGTAGCGGGGGGGCTTCCCTCGCAGTATTTT. As protein: CASSPGVAGGLPSQYF.

The rearrangement uses TRBV7-9 and TRBJ2-7; 9 bases match TRBD1. Germline V gives CDR1 SEHNR, CDR2 FQNEAQ (reference sequence). Germline trimming cut 2 bases from V and 5 bases from J; bases unmatched to any gene: 4. The CDR3 is 14 amino acids. CDR3 nucleotide sequence: TGTGCCAGCAGCTTACTGGACAGGGGTGACGAGCAGTACTTC. Translating gives CASSLLDRGDEQYF.

The J gene is TRBJ2-7, the V gene TRBV7-2; 7 bases align to TRBD2. J gave up 1 base and V 3 bases, and 3 bases lay outside the gene matches. The CDR3 loop spans 14 amino acids. CDR1 is SGHTA, CDR2 FQGNSA, per germline. The CDR3 DNA follows: TGTGCCAGCAGCTTGAGCGGGACGTCCTACGAGCAGTACTTC. Its protein product is CASSLSGTSYEQYF. The full variable domain, with the rest looked up from reference TRBV7-2 and TRBJ2-7, is GAGVSQSPSNKVTEKGKDVELRCDPISGHTALYWYRQSLGQGLEFLIYFQGNSAPDKSGLPSDRFSAERTGGSVSTLTIQRTQQEDSAVYLCASSLSGTSYEQYFGPGTRLTVT.

The rearrangement links TRBV2 to TRBJ2-7, with a possible D match to TRBD2 (6 bases). This CDR3 contains 14 residues. Trimming pared 2 bases from V and 2 bases from J, leaving 10 bases between. From germline, CDR1 is SNHLY and CDR2 FYNNEI. The CDR3 loop is CASSELRTTYEQYF. In DNA, the CDR3 is TGTGCCAGCAGTGAATTGAGGACTACCTACGAGCAGTACTTC.